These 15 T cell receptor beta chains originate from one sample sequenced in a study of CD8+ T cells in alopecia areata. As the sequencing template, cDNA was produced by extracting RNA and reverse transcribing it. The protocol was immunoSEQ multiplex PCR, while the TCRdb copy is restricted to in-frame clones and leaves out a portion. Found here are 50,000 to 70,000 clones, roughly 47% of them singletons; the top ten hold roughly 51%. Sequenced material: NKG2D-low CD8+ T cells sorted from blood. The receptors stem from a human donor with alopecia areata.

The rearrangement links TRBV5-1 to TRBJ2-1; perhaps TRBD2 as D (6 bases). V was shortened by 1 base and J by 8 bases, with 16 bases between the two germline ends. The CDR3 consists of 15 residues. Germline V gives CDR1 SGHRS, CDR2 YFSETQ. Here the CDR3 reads CASSLRQGGIDEQFF. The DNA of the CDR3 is TGCGCCAGCAGCTTGAGGCAGGGAGGAATCGATGAGCAGTTCTTC.

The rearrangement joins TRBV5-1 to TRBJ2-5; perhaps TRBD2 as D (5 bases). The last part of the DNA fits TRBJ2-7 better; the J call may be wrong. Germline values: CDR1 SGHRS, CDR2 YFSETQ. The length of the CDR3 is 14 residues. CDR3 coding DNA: TGCGCCAGCAGCTTGGAGGGAGCTTCCTACGAGCAGTACTTC. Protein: CASSLEGASYEQYF.

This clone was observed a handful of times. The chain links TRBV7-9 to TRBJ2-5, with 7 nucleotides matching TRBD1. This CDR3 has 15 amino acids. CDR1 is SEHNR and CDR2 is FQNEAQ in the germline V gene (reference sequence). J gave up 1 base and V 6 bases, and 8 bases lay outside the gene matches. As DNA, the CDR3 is TGTGCCAGCAGGCATCGGACAGGAAGCCAAGAGACCCAGTACTTC. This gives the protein CASRHRTGSQETQYF.

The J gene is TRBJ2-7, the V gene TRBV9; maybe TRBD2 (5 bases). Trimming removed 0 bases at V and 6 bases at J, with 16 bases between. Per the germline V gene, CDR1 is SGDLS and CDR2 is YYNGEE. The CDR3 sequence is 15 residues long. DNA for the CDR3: TGTGCCAGCAGCGTAGGGGGAACTAGTCGAGGCGAGCAGTACTTC. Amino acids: CASSVGGTSRGEQYF. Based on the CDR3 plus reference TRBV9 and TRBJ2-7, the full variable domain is DSGVTQTPKHLITATGQRVTLRCSPRSGDLSVYWYQQSLDQGLQFLIQYYNGEERAKGNILERFSAQQFPDLHSELNLSSLELGDSALYFCASSVGGTSRGEQYFGPGTRLTVT.

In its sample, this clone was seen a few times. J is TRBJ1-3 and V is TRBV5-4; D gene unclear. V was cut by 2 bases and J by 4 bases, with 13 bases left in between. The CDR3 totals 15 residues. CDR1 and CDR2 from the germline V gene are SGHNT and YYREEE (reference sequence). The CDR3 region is CASSFGRGAGNTIYF. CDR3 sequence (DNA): TGTGCCAGCAGCTTTGGACGGGGTGCCGGAAACACCATATATTTT.

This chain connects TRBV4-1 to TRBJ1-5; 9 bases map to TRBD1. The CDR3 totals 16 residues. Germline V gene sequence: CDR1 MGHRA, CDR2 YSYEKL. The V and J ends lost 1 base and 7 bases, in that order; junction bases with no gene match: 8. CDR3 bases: TGCGCCAGCAGCCAAGCGACACAGGGGGCCGGACAGCCCCAGCATTTT. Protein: CASSQATQGAGQPQHF.

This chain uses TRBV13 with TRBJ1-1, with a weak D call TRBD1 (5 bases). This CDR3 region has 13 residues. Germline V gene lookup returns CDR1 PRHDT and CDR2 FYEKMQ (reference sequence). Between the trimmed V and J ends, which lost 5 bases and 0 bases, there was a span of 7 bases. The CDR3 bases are TGTGCCAGCAGCAGGGGTTTGAACACTGAAGCTTTCTTT. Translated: CASSRGLNTEAFF.

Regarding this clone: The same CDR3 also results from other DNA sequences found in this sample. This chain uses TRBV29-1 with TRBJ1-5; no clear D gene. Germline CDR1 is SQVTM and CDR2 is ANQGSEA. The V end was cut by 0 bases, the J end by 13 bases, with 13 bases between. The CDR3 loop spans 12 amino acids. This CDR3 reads CSVEDGAGPQHF. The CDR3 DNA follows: TGCAGCGTTGAAGATGGAGCTGGGCCTCAGCATTTT. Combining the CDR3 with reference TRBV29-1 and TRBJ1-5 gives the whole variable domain SAVISQKPSRDICQRGTSLTIQCQVDSQVTMMFWYRQQPGQSLTLIATANQGSEATYESGFVIDKFPISRPNLTFSTLTVSNMSPEDSSIYLCSVEDGAGPQHFGDGTRLSIL.

For the CDR3, the DNA is TGTGCCTGGAGTAGTCCCCCCTCCTACAATGAGCAGTTCTTC. Translating it yields CAWSSPPSYNEQFF. The J gene is TRBJ2-1, the V gene TRBV30; D is ambiguous. V was trimmed by 2 bases and J by 0 bases, leaving 8 bases between them. There are 14 residues in the CDR3. CDR1 is GTSNPN, CDR2 SVGIG, per germline (reference sequence). Combining the CDR3 with reference TRBV30 and TRBJ2-1 gives the whole variable domain SQTIHQWPATLVQPVGSPLSLECTVEGTSNPNLYWYRQAAGRGLQLLFYSVGIGQISSEVPQNLSASRPQDRQFILSSKKLLLSDSGFYLCAWSSPPSYNEQFFGPGTRLTVL.

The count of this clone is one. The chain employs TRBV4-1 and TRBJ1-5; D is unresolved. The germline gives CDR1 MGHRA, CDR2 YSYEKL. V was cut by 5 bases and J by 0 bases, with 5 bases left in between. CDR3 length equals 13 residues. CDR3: CASSFNSNQPQHF. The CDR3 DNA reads TGCGCCAGCAGCTTCAATAGCAATCAGCCCCAGCATTTT.

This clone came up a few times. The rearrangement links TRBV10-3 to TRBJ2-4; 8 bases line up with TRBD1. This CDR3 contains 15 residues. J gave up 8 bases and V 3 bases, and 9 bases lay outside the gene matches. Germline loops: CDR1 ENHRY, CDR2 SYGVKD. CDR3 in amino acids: CAISERDRPGDIQYF. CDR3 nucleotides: TGTGCCATCAGTGAACGGGACAGGCCTGGGGACATTCAGTACTTC.

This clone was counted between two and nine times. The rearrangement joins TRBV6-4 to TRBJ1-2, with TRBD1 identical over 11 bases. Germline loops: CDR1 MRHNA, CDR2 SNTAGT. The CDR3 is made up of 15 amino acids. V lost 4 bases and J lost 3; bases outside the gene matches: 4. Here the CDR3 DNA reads TGTGCCAGCAGTGCCATGGGACAGGGGGACTATGGCTACACCTTC. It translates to CASSAMGQGDYGYTF.

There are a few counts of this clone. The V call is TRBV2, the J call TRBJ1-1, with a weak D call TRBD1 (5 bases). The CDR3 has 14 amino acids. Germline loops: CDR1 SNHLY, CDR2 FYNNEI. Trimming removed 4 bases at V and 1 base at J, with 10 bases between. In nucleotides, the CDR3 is TGTGCCAGCAGTGGGGGACCGACGAACACTGAAGCTTTCTTT. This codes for CASSGGPTNTEAFF.

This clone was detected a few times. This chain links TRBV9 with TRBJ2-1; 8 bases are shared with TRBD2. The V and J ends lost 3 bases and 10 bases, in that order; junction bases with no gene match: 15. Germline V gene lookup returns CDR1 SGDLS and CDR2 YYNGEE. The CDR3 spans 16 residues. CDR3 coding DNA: TGTGCCAGCAGCGCCGGGTTGCGGGGGGCTGGCTCAGAGCAGTTCTTC. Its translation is CASSAGLRGAGSEQFF.

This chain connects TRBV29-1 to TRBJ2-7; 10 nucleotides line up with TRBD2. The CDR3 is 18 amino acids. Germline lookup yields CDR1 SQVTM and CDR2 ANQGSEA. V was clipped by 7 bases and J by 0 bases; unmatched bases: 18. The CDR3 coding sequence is TGCAGCGCCCGAGCGATTGGTAGCGGGAGGAACAGCTCCTACGAGCAGTACTTC. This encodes CSARAIGSGRNSSYEQYF.